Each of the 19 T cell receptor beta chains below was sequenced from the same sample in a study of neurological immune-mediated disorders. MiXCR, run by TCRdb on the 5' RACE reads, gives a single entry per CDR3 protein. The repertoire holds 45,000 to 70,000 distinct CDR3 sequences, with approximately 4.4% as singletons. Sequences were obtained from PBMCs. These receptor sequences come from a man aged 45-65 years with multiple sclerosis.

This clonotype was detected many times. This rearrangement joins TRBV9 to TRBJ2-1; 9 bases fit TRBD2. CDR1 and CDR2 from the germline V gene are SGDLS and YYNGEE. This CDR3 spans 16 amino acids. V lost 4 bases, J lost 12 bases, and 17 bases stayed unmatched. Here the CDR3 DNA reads TGTGCCAGCAGCCCTTTTTTGGATAGCGGGAGCTCATGGCAGTTCTTC. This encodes CASSPFLDSGSSWQFF.

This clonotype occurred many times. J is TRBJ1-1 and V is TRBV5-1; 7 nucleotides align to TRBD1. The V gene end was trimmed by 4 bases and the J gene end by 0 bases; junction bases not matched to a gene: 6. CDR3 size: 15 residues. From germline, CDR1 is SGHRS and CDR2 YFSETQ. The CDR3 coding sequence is TGCGCCAGCAGCAGCCAGACAGGGTTGAACACTGAAGCTTTCTTT. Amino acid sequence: CASSSQTGLNTEAFF.

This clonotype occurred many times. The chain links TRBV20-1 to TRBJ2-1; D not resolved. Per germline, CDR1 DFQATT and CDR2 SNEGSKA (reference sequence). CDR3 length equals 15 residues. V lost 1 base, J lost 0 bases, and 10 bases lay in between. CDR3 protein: CSARGDSRSYNEQFF. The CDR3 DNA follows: TGCAGTGCTAGAGGTGATTCTCGCTCCTACAATGAGCAGTTCTTC.

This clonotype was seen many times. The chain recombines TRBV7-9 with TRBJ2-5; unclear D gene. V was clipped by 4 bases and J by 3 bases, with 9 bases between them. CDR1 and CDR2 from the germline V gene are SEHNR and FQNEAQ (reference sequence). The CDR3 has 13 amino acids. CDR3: CASSSQVKETQYF. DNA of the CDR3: TGTGCCAGCAGCTCTCAGGTCAAAGAGACCCAGTACTTC. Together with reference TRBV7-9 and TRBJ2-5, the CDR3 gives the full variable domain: DTGVSQNPRHKITKRGQNVTFRCDPISEHNRLYWYRQTLGQGPEFLTYFQNEAQLEKSRLLSDRFSAERPKGSFSTLEIQRTEQGDSAMYLCASSSQVKETQYFGPGTRLLVL.

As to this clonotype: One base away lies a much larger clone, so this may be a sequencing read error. The chain's CDR3 is CAISRDSDNQPQNF. CDR3 coding DNA: TGTGCCATCAGCAGGGACAGCGACAATCAGCCCCAGAATTTT. The rearrangement joins TRBV10-3 to TRBJ1-5, with 7 bases matching TRBD1. This CDR3 contains 14 residues. Germline lookup yields CDR1 ENHRY and CDR2 SYGVKD.

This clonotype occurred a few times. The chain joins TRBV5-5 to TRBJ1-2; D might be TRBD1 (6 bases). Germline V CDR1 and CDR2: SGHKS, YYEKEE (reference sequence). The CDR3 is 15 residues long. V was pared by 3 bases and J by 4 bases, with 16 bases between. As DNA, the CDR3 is TGTGCCAGCAGCTCCCAGGAGCAGGGGCCCTATGGCTACACCTTC. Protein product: CASSSQEQGPYGYTF.

CDR3 loop: CASSSRGGLTDTQYF. The CDR3 DNA is TGTGCCAGCAGCTCGCGGGGGGGCCTGACAGATACGCAGTATTTT. This rearrangement joins TRBV7-8 to TRBJ2-3; 9 bases map to TRBD2. CDR1 and CDR2 from the germline V gene are SGHVS and FQNEAQ. The V segment lost 4 bases and the J segment 3 bases; nucleotides outside the gene matches: 5. The length of the CDR3 is 15 residues.

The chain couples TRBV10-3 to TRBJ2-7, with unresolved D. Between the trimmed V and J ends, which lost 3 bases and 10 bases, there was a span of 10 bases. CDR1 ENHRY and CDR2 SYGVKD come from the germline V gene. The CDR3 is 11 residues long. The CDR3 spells CAISEGSHQYF. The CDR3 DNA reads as TGTGCCATCAGTGAAGGCTCCCATCAGTACTTC.

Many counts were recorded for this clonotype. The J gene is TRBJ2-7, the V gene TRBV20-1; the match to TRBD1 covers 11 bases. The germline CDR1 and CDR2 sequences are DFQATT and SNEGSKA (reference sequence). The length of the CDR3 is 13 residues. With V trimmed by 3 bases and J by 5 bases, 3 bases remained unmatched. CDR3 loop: CSASRDRGNEQYF. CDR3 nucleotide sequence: TGCAGTGCTAGCCGGGACAGGGGGAACGAGCAGTACTTC.

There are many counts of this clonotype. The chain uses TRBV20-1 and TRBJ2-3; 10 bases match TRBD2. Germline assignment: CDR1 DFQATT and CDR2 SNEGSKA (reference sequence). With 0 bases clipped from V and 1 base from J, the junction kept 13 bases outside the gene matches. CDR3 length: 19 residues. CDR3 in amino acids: CSARDLGLWGTSGTDTQYF. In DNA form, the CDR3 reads TGCAGTGCTAGAGATCTCGGGCTTTGGGGGACTAGCGGCACAGATACGCAGTATTTT.

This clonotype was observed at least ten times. The CDR3 nucleotides read TGTGCCAGCAGTTTAGAAAGATCCTACGAGCAGTACTTC. Its protein product is CASSLERSYEQYF. The chain couples TRBV12-3 or TRBV12-4 to TRBJ2-7; D gene uncertain. The CDR3 runs 13 residues. V was trimmed by 1 base and J by 1 base, leaving 5 bases between them.

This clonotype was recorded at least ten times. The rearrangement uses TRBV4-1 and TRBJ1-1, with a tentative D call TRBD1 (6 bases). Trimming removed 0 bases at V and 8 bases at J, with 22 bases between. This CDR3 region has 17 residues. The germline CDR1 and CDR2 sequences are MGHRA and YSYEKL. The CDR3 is CASSQDRGNRVAQEAFF. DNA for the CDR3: TGCGCCAGCAGCCAAGATAGGGGGAACAGGGTTGCACAAGAAGCTTTCTTT.

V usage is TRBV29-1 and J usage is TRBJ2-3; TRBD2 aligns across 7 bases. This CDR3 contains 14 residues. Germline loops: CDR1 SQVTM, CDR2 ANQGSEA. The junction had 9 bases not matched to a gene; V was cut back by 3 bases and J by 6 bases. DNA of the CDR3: TGCAGCGTTGAGGGGACGGGAGGCAAGGATACGCAGTATTTT. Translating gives CSVEGTGGKDTQYF.

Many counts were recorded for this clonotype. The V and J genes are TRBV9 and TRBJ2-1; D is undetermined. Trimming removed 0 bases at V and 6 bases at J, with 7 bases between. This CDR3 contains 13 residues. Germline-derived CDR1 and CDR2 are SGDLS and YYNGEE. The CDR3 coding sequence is TGTGCCAGCAGCGTAGATCCGAGCAATGAGCAGTTCTTC. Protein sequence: CASSVDPSNEQFF.

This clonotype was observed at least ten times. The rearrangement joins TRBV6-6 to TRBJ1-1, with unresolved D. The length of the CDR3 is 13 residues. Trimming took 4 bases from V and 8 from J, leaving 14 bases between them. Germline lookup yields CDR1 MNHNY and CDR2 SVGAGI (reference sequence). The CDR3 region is CASSFLESNEAFF. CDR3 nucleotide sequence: TGTGCCAGCAGTTTCCTTGAGTCTAACGAAGCTTTCTTT.

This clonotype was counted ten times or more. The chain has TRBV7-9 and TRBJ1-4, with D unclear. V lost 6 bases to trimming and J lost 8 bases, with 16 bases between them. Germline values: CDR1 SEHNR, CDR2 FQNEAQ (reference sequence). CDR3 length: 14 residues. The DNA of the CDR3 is TGTGCCAGCAGAGCCGGCCCCGTCGGCGAAAAACTGTTTTTT. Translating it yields CASRAGPVGEKLFF.

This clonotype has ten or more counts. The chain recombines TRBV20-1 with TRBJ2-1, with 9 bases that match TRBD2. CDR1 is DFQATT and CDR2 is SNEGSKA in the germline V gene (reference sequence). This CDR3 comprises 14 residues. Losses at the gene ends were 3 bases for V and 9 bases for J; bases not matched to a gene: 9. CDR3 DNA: TGCAGTGCTAGTGGCGGGAGGGCCATTAGTGAGCAGTTCTTC. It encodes CSASGGRAISEQFF.

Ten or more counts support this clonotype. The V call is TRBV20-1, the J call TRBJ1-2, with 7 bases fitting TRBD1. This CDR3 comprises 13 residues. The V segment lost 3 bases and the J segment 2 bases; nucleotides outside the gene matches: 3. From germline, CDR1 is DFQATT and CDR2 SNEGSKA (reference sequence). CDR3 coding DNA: TGCAGTGCTAGCCCGGGACAGAACTATGGCTACACCTTC. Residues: CSASPGQNYGYTF.

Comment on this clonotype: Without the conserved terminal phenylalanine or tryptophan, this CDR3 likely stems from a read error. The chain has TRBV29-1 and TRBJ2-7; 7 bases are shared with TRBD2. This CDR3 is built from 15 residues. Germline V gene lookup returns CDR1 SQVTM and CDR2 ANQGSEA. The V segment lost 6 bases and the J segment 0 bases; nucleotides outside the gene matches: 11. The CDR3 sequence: CSVEILATSSYEQYN. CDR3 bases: TGCAGCGTGGAAATACTAGCGACTAGCTCCTACGAGCAGTACAAC.